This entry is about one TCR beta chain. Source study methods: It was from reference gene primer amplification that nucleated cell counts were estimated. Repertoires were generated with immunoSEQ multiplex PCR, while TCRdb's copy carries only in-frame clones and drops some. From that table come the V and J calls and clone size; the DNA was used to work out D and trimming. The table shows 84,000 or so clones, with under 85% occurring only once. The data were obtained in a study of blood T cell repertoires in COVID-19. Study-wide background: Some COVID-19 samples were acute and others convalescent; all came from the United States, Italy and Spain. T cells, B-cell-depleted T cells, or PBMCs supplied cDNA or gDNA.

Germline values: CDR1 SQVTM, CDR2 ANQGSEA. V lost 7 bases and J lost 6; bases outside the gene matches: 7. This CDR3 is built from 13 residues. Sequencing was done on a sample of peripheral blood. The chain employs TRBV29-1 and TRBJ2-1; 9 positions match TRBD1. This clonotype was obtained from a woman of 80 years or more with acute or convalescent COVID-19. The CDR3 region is CSALDRGGNEQFF. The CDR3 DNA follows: TGCAGCGCCCTGGACAGGGGTGGCAATGAGCAGTTCTTC.